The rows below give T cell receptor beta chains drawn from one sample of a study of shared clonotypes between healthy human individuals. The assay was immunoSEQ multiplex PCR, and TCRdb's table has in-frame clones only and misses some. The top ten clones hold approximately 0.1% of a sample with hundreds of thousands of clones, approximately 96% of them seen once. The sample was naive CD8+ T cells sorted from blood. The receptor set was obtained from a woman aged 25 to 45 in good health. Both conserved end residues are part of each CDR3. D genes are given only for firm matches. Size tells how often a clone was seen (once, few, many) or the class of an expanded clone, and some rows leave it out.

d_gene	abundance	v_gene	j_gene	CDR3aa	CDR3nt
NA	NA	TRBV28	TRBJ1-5	CASSPQVIGAEPQHF	TGTGCCAGCAGCCCACAGGTTATCGGAGCTGAGCCCCAGCATTTT
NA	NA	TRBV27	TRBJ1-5	CASSFRQAQPQHF	TGTGCCAGCAGTTTCAGACAAGCTCAGCCCCAGCATTTT
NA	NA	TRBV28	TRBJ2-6	CASSLKGLTQSRANVLTF	TGTGCCAGCAGTCTGAAGGGCTTGACACAAAGTCGGGCCAACGTCCTGACTTTC
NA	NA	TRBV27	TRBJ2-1	CASSFPAPTRWDNEQFF	TGTGCCAGCAGTTTTCCAGCACCTACACGGTGGGACAATGAGCAGTTCTTC
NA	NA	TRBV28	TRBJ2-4	CASSLMGDWDIQYF	TGTGCCAGCAGTTTAATGGGCGATTGGGACATTCAGTACTTC
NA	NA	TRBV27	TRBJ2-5	CASKGVPWAGAGRQETQYF	TGTGCCAGCAAAGGGGTCCCATGGGCGGGTGCGGGGCGACAAGAGACCCAGTACTTC
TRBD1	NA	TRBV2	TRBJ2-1	CASRLGLGTGKDNEQFF	TGTGCCAGCAGACTAGGACTTGGGACAGGGAAGGACAATGAGCAGTTCTTC
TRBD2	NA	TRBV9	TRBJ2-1	CASSDGTSGTDEQFF	TGTGCCAGCAGCGACGGGACTAGCGGGACCGATGAGCAGTTCTTC
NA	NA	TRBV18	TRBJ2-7	CASSPTTGRADEQYF	TGTGCCAGCTCACCAACCACGGGGAGAGCCGACGAGCAGTACTTC
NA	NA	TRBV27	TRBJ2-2	CASQGQPNTGELFF	TGTGCCAGCCAGGGCCAACCGAACACCGGGGAGCTGTTTTTT
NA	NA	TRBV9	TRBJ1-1	CASSSTVNTEAFF	TGTGCCAGCAGCTCGACAGTGAACACTGAAGCTTTCTTT
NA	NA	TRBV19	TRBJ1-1	CASSILSGVLPMNTEAFF	TGTGCCAGTAGTATTCTGAGCGGGGTCCTACCTATGAACACTGAAGCTTTCTTT
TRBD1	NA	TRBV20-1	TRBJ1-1	CSATTGPEAFF	TGCAGTGCGACGACAGGGCCTGAAGCTTTCTTT
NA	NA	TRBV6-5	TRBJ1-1	CASSYEDSTEAFF	TGTGCCAGCAGTTACGAGGACAGCACTGAAGCTTTCTTT
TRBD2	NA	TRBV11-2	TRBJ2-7	CASSPRTSGRVYEQYF	TGTGCCAGCAGCCCCCGGACTAGCGGGAGGGTCTACGAGCAGTACTTC
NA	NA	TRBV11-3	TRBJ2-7	CASSPAGKSYEQYF	TGTGCCAGCAGCCCAGCCGGAAAGAGCTACGAGCAGTACTTC
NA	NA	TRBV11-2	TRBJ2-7	CASSLVPAGIVEGSYEQYF	TGTGCCAGCAGCTTAGTCCCGGCAGGGATTGTGGAGGGCTCCTACGAGCAGTACTTC
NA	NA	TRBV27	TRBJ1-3	CASSLQGVGGNTIYF	TGTGCCAGCAGTTTACAGGGAGTGGGGGGAAACACCATATATTTT
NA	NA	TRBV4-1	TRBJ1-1	CASSQVQGLNTEAFF	TGCGCCAGCAGCCAAGTCCAGGGCCTGAACACTGAAGCTTTCTTT
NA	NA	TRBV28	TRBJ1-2	CASSTLDSFWDGYTF	TGTGCCAGCAGTACCCTGGACAGTTTTTGGGATGGCTACACCTTC
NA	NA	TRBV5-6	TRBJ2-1	CASSFGTPNNEQFF	TGTGCCAGCAGCTTCGGGACACCCAACAATGAGCAGTTCTTC
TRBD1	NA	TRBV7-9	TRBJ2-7	CASSLGQGFPEQYF	TGTGCCAGCAGCTTGGGACAGGGCTTTCCCGAGCAGTACTTC
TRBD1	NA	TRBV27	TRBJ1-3	CASSLSPGTGEHTIYF	TGTGCCAGCAGTTTATCCCCCGGGACAGGGGAGCACACCATATATTTT
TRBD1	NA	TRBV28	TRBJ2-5	CASSLPPGTGYQETQYF	TGTGCCAGCAGTTTGCCCCCCGGGACAGGGTACCAAGAGACCCAGTACTTC
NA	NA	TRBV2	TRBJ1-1	CASSVTLTEAFF	TGTGCCAGCAGTGTTACGCTAACTGAAGCTTTCTTT
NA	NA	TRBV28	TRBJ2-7	CASSPGQPYEQYF	TGTGCCAGCAGTCCCGGACAGCCCTACGAGCAGTACTTC
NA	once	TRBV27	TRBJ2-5	CASSISGAHQETQYF	TGTGCCAGCAGCATCTCAGGGGCCCACCAAGAGACCCAGTACTTC
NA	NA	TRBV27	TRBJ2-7	CASSFGPSYEQYF	TGTGCCAGCAGTTTCGGTCCTTCCTACGAGCAGTACTTC
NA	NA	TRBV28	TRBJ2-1	CASSLLFSSYNEQFF	TGTGCCAGCAGTTTATTGTTCAGCTCCTACAATGAGCAGTTCTTC
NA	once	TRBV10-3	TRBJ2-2	CAISEVAANTGELFF	TGTGCCATCAGTGAAGTAGCGGCGAACACCGGGGAGCTGTTTTTT
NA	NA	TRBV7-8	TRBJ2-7	CASSYPNYEQYF	TGTGCCAGCAGCTACCCCAATTACGAGCAGTACTTC
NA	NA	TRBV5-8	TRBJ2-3	CASSLKGGGTDTQYF	TGTGCCAGCAGCTTGAAGGGGGGGGGCACAGATACGCAGTATTTT
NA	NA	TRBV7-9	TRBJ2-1	CASSFHRSSYNEQFF	TGTGCCAGCAGCTTTCACAGAAGCTCCTACAATGAGCAGTTCTTC
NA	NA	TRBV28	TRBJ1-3	CASRTSGNTIYF	TGTGCCAGCAGAACCTCTGGAAACACCATATATTTT
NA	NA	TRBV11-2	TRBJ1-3	CASRAADTIYF	TGTGCCAGCAGAGCCGCAGACACCATATATTTT
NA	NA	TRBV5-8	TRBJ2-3	CASSPKLRSTDTQYF	TGTGCCAGCAGCCCTAAGTTGCGGAGCACAGATACGCAGTATTTT
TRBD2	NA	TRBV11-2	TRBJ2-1	CASSARLAGGYNEQFF	TGTGCCAGCAGCGCCCGACTAGCGGGAGGGTACAATGAGCAGTTCTTC
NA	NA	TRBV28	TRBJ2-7	CASGTSNREYSYEQYF	TGTGCCAGCGGTACTAGCAACAGGGAATACTCCTACGAGCAGTACTTC
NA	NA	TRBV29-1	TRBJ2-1	CSVELRGPNEQFF	TGCAGCGTTGAGTTGCGGGGCCCGAATGAGCAGTTCTTC
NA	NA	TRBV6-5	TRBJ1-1	CATRMNTEAFF	TGTGCCACGCGTATGAACACTGAAGCTTTCTTT
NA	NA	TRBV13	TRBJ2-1	CASSGLGVNEQFF	TGTGCCAGCAGCGGATTGGGGGTCAATGAGCAGTTCTTC
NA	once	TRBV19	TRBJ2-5	CASRPGGVGQETQYF	TGTGCCAGTCGACCCGGAGGTGTGGGGCAAGAGACCCAGTACTTC
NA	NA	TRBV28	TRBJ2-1	CASSSSGLRAVSYNEQFF	TGTGCCAGCAGTTCCTCTGGCCTCAGGGCAGTCTCCTACAATGAGCAGTTCTTC
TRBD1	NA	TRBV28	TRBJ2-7	CASSRTGGSYEQYF	TGTGCCAGCAGCCGAACAGGGGGGAGCTACGAGCAGTACTTC
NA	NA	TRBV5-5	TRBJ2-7	CASSSGVHEQYF	TGTGCCAGCAGCTCAGGGGTCCACGAGCAGTACTTC
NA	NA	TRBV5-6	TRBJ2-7	CASSFGDYYEQYF	TGTGCCAGCAGCTTTGGCGACTACTACGAGCAGTACTTC
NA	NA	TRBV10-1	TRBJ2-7	CATPLWAGEQYF	TGCGCCACTCCCCTGTGGGCCGGGGAGCAGTACTTC
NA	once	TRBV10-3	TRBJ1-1	CAISEASEGENTEAFF	TGTGCCATCAGTGAGGCAAGTGAGGGGGAGAACACTGAAGCTTTCTTT
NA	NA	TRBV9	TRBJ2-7	CASSPGTGSYEQYF	TGTGCCAGCAGCCCGGGGACGGGCTCCTACGAGCAGTACTTC
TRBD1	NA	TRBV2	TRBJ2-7	CASSENYRGSYEQYF	TGTGCCAGCAGTGAAAATTACAGGGGCTCCTACGAGCAGTACTTC